This T cell receptor (beta chain) was retrieved from a study of neurological immune-mediated disorders. Study observations and caveats: Private repertoires in all groups were suggested by the absence of shared CDR3 amino acid sequences among expanded clones across subjects.

For the unsorted libraries, 2 million PBMCs stored at -80 C served as input. In its sample, this clonotype was seen many times. Its antigen is not identified. V was pared by 0 bases and J by 0 bases, with 10 bases between. CDR1 and CDR2 (germline): SGHRS, YFSETQ. The CDR3 spans 16 residues. 5'RACE with 10-nucleotide random UMIs generated the cDNA. In every sequencing run, more than 170 million TCR-beta sequences were generated from 15-18 subjects. TCRdb reanalysed the 5' RACE reads using MiXCR and keeps one entry per CDR3 protein. This sample yields roughly 76,000 distinct CDR3 sequences, of which less than 15% are seen a single time; 6.5% to 8% belongs to the top ten.

Sequencing used PBMCs. This chain links TRBV5-1 with TRBJ1-3; D not resolved. The TCR originated in a woman aged 45-60 years in good health. The CDR3 DNA is TGCGCCAGCAGCTTGGACCCACAGAGCTCTGGAAACACCATATATTTT. Protein sequence: CASSLDPQSSGNTIYF.